This note documents a single T cell receptor beta chain sequence. This specimen includes other DNA sequences encoding the same CDR3. This entry comes from a study of shared T cell receptors in the human thymus. V was trimmed by 3 bases and J by 3 bases, leaving 18 bases between them. Per germline, CDR1 LNHNV and CDR2 YYDKDF (reference sequence). The CDR3 runs 18 residues. The assay was immunoSEQ multiplex PCR, and TCRdb's table has in-frame clones only and misses some. The data contain 700,000 to 750,000 clones, around 85% of them seen just once; the ten biggest clones take up roughly 0.01%. These records were also assigned to another study, of human thymus T cells. That work states: Donation came from healthy Finnish infants having corrective surgery for congenital heart defects. Thymic repertoires of unrelated individuals were reported in related research to overlap highly.

The chain employs TRBV15 and TRBJ1-6; D call uncertain. The TCR comes from a girl under two years old with a congenital heart defect. What was sequenced was thymocytes. The CDR3 protein is CATSRGTRSESYNSPLHF. CDR3 in DNA: TGTGCCACCAGCAGGGGAACTAGGAGCGAAAGCTATAATTCACCCCTCCACTTT.